This TCR beta chain was sequenced in a study of radiation and T cells in renal cell carcinoma. A remark on this clone: Its specificity is not known.

Whole-study results and caveats: From baseline, blood top tumor clonotypes peaked at 2 weeks post-radiation.

Described time point: blood 2 weeks post-SBRT. The treatment denotes: 15 Gy SBRT to primary tumor, nephrectomy 4 weeks later. This renal cell carcinoma was of the clear cell type. Some clones are missing from TCRdb's copy, which holds only in-frame ones; the method was immunoSEQ multiplex PCR. The profile covers 160,000 or so clones, with roughly 87% appearing a single time and 10% to 15% taken by the ten largest. Trimming left V 0 bases short and J 18 bases short, with 12 bases between. The CDR3 runs to 12 residues. Germline V gene data show CDR1 as MNHNY and CDR2 as SVGAGI (reference sequence). The specimen comprised blood, sampled from a patient whose treatment included radiotherapy and nephrectomy. This chain uses TRBV6-6 with TRBJ1-6, with a possible D match to TRBD1 (6 bases). This receptor was taken from a woman aged 45-59 years with renal cell carcinoma. DNA of the CDR3: TGTGCCAGCAGTTACTCGGGGGGGCGGCCCCACTTT. Translating it yields CASSYSGGRPHF.